This paragraph reports one T cell receptor (beta chain). This clonotype occurred a few times. The target of this receptor is not known. Base qualities are not provided; no much larger clone lies one nucleotide away. Trimming removed 4 bases from V and 5 bases from J, leaving 15 bases between the germline ends. From the cysteine through the phenylalanine, the CDR3 covers 14 amino acids. The CDR3 DNA has 42 bases and is translated from base 1. As encoded in the germline V gene (reference sequence), CDR1 is DFQATT while CDR2 is SNEGSKA. To demonstrate the VDJtools post-analysis software, the study profiled TCR beta repertoires from the peripheral blood of about a dozen young patients with multiple sclerosis. Multiple sclerosis patients were children and adolescents aged 6 to 15 years. Receptor amplification or capture employed PCR. The sequencer was an Illumina HiSeq 2500. To reduce PCR and sequencing biases, unique molecular identifiers were built into the TCR beta cDNA libraries. Per 1 to 10 million input T cells, roughly 500,000 cDNA molecules were obtained, such that each molecule approximated one T cell. The patient libraries were prepared and sequenced with the same protocol used for the earlier healthy control dataset. Within a given batch, samples were prepared together, multiplexed and sequenced on the same HiSeq lane. The paper's processing steps were these. MIGEC handled the raw barcoded reads, throwing out single-read molecular identifier groups before consensus assembly and CDR3 extraction. VDJtools was used for post-analysis of the clonotype tables, with diversity normalized by down-sampling every dataset to the smallest sample size. Repertoire overlap clustering matched CDR3 amino acid but not nucleotide sequences to correct batch-related cross-sample contamination. TCRdb's own reprocessing of the public reads used fastp at Q25 and MiXCR and kept productive beta chains. Rows matching on CDR3 protein sequence are summarized as one entry with the most common DNA and genes. V and J calls and clone size were set by TCRdb, not the authors. Within this sample are about 820,000 distinct CDR3 sequences, with around 50% of them counted one time only. The top ten clones comprise roughly 4.4% of the sample.

The data derive from a study of post-analysis software for immune sequencing data (dated by TCRdb to about 2015). The study in broad terms: Relapsing-remitting, secondary progressive and progressive-relapsing multiple sclerosis were recorded as disease courses, and subtype annotation was lacking for some patients. A subset of samples was prepared in parallel using single-end sample barcoding, then pooled and co-amplified after Illumina adapter ligation. Patient repertoires were compared against 10 to 12 previously published healthy control repertoires from donors aged about 6 to 28 years.

The investigation overall reported the following: Strong co-clustering of samples prepared in the same batch was shown by direct clustering with F measure, prompting a batch-effect correction. Normalized Chao1 diversity was significantly lower in multiple sclerosis patients than controls, suggesting substantial peripheral T-cell clonal expansion. The control group was slightly older than the multiple sclerosis patient group. Patients showed significantly higher frequencies than controls for roughly 5 TRBV segments, among them TRBV5-6, TRBV5-1 and TRBV20-1.

The clonotype was recovered from a girl aged 5 to 17 with multiple sclerosis. The sequence links TRBV20-1 to TRBJ2-1; perhaps TRBD2 is the D gene, with 6 bases matching. Sequencing input: blood. CDR3 reads: CSATLWGGDNEQFF. The DNA sequence is TGCAGTGCTACCCTCTGGGGCGGGGACAATGAGCAGTTCTTC.